This T cell receptor (beta chain) emerged from a study of T cell responses to AZD1222 COVID-19 vaccine. V shed 8 bases and J shed 6 bases, with 14 bases lying between them. This CDR3 is 12 amino acids long. Study-wide findings and caveats: Only 5 or 6 people who got AZD1222 tested seropositive at baseline. Spike regions recognized by vaccine-associated CD4 TCRs spanned the protein, led by 160-218 and 743-854. Per reports, nearly half of all spike-specific TCRs target regions that are unmutated in variants. Clonal diversity was possibly underestimated, and the donors were mostly white British, with more females.

Some clones are missing from TCRdb's copy, which holds only in-frame ones; the method was immunoSEQ multiplex PCR. The profile shows 140,000 to 150,000 clones, roughly nine tenths of them singletons. Remarks on this clone: As yet, its antigen is unknown.

The origin of this receptor is an adult in good health. The material was peripheral blood, obtained on day 0 of AZD1222 vaccination. This chain uses TRBV12-3 or TRBV12-4 with TRBJ2-7; no firm D call. The CDR3 here is CASVSSLGEQYF. CDR3 nucleotide sequence: TGTGCCAGCGTATCGAGTCTGGGCGAGCAGTACTTC.